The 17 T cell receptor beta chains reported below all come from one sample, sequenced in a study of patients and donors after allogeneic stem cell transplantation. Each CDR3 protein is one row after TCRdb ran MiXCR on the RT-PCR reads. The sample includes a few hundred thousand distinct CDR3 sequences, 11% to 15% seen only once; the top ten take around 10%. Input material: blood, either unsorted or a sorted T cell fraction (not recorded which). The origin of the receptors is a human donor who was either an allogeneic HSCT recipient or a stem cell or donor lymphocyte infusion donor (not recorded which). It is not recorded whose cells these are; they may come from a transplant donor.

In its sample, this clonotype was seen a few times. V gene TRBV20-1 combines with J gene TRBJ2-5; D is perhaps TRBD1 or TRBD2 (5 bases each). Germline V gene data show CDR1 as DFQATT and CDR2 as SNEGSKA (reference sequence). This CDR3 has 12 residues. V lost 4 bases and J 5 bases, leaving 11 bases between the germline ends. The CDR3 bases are TGCAGTGCTAAACACTGGGGGGAGACCCAGTACTTC. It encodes CSAKHWGETQYF.

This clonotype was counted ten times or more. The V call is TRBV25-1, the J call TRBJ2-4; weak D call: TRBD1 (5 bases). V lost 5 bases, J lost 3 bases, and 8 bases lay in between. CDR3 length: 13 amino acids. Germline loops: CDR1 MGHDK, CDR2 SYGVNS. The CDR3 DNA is TGTGCCAGCAGTCCTCAGGGCAAAAACATTCAGTACTTC. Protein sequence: CASSPQGKNIQYF.

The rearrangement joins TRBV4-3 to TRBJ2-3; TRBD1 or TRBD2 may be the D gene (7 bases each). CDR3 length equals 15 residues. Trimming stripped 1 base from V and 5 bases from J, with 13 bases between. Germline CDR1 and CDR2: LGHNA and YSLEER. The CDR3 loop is CASSQVGRGGDTQYF. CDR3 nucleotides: TGCGCCAGCAGCCAAGTCGGCAGGGGGGGAGATACGCAGTATTTT.

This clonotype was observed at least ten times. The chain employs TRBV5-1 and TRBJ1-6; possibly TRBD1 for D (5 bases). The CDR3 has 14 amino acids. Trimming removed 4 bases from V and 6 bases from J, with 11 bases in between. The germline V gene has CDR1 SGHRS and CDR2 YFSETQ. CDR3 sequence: CASSPGGANSPLHF. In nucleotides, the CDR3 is TGCGCCAGCAGCCCGGGGGGTGCTAATTCACCCCTCCACTTT.

The chain's CDR3 is CASSQLAGRATKQYF. The CDR3 nucleotides are TGTGCCAGTAGTCAATTAGCGGGACGAGCTACGAAGCAGTACTTC. The chain carries TRBV19 and TRBJ2-7, with 8 nucleotides matching TRBD2. The V gene's germline CDR1 is LNHDA and CDR2 SQIVND (reference sequence). After removal of 5 bases from V and 8 bases from J, the junction contained 14 bases not matched to a gene. The CDR3 totals 15 residues.

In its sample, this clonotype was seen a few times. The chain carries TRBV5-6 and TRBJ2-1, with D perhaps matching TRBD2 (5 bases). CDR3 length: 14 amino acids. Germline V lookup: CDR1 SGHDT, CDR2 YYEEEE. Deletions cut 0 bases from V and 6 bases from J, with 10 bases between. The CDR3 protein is CASSLGPGGNEQFF. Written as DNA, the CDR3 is TGTGCCAGCAGCTTGGGACCTGGAGGCAATGAGCAGTTCTTC.

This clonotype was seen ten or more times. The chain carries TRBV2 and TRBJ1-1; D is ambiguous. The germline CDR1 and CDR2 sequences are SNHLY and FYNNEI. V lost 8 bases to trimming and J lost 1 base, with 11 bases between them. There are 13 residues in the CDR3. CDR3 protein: CASAVLANTEAFF. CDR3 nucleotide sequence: TGTGCCAGCGCGGTATTGGCGAACACTGAAGCTTTCTTT.

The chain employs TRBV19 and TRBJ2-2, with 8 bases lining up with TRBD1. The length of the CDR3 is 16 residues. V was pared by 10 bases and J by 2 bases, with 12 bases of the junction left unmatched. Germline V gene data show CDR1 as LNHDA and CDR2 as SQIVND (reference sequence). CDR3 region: CAISPGTGRNTGELFF. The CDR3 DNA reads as TGTGCCATTTCGCCGGGGACAGGCCGAAACACCGGGGAGCTGTTTTTT.

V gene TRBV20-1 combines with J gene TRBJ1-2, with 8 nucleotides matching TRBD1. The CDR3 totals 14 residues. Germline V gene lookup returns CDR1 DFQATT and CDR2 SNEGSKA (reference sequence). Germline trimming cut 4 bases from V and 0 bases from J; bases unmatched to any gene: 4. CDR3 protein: CSATIQGANYGYTF. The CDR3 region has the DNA TGCAGTGCTACCATACAGGGGGCTAACTATGGCTACACCTTC.

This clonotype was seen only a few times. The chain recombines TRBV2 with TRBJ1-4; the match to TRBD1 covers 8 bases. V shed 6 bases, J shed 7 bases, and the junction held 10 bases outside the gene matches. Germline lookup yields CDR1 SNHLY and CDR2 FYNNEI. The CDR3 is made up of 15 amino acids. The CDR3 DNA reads TGTGCCAGCAGGAAAGACAGGGGCGTAGGTGAAAAACTGTTTTTT. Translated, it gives CASRKDRGVGEKLFF.

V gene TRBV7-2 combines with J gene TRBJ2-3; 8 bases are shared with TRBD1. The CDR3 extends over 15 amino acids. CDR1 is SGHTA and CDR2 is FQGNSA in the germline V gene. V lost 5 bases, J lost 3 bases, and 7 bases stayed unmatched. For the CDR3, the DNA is TGTGCCAGCAGCCCCACGGACAGGGTAACAGATACGCAGTATTTT. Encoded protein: CASSPTDRVTDTQYF.

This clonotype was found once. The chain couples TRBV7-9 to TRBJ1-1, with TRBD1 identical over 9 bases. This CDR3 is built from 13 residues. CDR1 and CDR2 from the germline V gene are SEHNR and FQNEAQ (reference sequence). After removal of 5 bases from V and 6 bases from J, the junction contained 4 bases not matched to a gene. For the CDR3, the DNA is TGTGCCAGCAGCCTACAGGGGGCCGCTGAAGCTTTCTTT. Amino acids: CASSLQGAAEAFF.

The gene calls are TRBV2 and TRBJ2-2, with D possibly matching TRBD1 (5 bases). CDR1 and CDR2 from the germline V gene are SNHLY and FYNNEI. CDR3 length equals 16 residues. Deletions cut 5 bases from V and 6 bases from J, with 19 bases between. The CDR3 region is CASSPLAGIVAGELFF. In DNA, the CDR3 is TGTGCCAGCAGTCCTCTTGCAGGGATCGTGGCCGGGGAGCTGTTTTTT.

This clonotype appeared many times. This chain's CDR3 is CASRKPGQGADGYTF. The CDR3 bases are TGTGCCAGCAGGAAACCGGGACAGGGGGCCGATGGCTACACCTTC. The rearrangement links TRBV25-1 to TRBJ1-2; 12 positions agree with TRBD1. V trimming: 6 bases; J trimming: 6 bases; junction bases outside the gene matches: 8. This CDR3 region has 15 residues. The germline gives CDR1 MGHDK, CDR2 SYGVNS.

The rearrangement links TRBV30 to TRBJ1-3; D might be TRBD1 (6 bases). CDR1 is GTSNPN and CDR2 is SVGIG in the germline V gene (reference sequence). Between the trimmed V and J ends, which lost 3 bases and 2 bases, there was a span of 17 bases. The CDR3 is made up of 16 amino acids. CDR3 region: CAWRFRGAMAGNTIYF. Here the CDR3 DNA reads TGTGCCTGGAGATTTCGGGGGGCGATGGCTGGAAACACCATATATTTT.

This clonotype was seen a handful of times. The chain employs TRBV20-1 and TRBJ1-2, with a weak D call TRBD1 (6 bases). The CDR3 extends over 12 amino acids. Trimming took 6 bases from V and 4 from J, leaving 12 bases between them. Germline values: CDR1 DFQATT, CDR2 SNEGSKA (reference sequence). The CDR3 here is CSAHGQIYGYTF. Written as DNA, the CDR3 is TGCAGTGCCCACGGACAGATCTATGGCTACACCTTC.

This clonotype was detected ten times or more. The CDR3 here is CSAPPLGGLAGDSNTGELFF. The CDR3 DNA reads TGCAGTGCTCCCCCCCTGGGGGGACTAGCGGGGGATTCGAACACCGGGGAGCTGTTTTTT. This chain connects TRBV20-1 to TRBJ2-2; 14 bases line up with TRBD2. CDR1 is DFQATT and CDR2 is SNEGSKA in the germline V gene (reference sequence). The CDR3 covers 20 residues. The V segment lost 5 bases and the J segment 0 bases; nucleotides outside the gene matches: 14.